The TCR beta chain under discussion was sequenced for a study of T cells expressing NK-cell markers. From the 5' RACE reads, TCRdb lists one entry per CDR3 protein and no DNA. The sample holds approximately 110,000 distinct CDR3 sequences. The germline gives CDR1 SGHNT, CDR2 YYREEE (reference sequence). The CDR3 has 13 amino acids. This TCR derives from a woman between 18 and 69 years old in good health. The sequenced sample consisted of blood T cells: a sorted CD56 or NKG2C T cell subset, CD4+ or CD8+ T cells, or bulk PBMC T cells (not recorded which). V usage is TRBV5-4 and J usage is TRBJ2-7. CDR3: CASSLPNSYEQYF.